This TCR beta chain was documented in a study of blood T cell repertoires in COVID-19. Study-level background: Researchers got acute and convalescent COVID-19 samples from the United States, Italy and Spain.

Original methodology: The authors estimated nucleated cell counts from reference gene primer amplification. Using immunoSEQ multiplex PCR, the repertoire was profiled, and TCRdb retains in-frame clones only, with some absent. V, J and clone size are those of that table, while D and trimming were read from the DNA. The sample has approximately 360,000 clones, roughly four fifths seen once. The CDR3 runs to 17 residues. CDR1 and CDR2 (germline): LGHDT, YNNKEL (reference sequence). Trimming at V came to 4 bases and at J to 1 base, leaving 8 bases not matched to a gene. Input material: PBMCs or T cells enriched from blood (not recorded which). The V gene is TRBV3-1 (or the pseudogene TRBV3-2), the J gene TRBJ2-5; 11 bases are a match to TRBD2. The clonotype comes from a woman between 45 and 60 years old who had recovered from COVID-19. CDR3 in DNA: TGTGCCAGCAGCCGGGGGCTAGCGGGAGGCGGCCAAGAGACCCAGTACTTC. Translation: CASSRGLAGGGQETQYF.